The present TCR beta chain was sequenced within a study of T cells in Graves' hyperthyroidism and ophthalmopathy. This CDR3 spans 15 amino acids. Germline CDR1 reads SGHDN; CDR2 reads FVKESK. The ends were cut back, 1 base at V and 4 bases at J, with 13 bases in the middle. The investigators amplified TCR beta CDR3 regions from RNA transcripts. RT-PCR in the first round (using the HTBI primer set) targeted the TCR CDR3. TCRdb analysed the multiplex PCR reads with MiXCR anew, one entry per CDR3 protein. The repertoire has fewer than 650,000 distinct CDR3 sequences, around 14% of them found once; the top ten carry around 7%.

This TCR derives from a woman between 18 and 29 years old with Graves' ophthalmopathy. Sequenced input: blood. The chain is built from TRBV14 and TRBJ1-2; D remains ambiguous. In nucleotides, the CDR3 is TGTGCCAGCAGCCAAGTGAGGGCGGCGGGCTATGGCTACACCTTC. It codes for CASSQVRAAGYGYTF.